These T cell receptor beta chains were read from a single sample in a study of blood T cells in healthy people across ages. Each CDR3 protein is one row after TCRdb ran MiXCR on the 5' RACE reads. The table includes roughly 1.5 million distinct CDR3 sequences, roughly 43% detected once. Specimen: blood. These receptors were taken from a woman under 30 in good health. CDR3s include the opening cysteine and the closing phenylalanine or tryptophan. A D gene is named only where the DNA matches it firmly. Size is stated for part of the rows, as once, few or many counts, or as a class when the clone is expanded.

TRBV12-3/TRBV12-4	TRBD1	TRBJ1-3	-	TGTGCCAGCAGTTCGACAGGGATTACTGGAAACACCATATATTTT	CASSSTGITGNTIYF
TRBV5-1	-	TRBJ2-3	-	TGCGCCAGCCTACCGGGATCCTGGGCAGATACGCAGTATTTT	CASLPGSWADTQYF
TRBV4-2	-	TRBJ1-2	-	TGTGCCAGCAGCCACAGACTGCAAAACTATGGCTACACCTTC	CASSHRLQNYGYTF
TRBV30	-	TRBJ1-1	few	TGTGCCTGGAGTGTGGGAGGGGCAAGGACTGAAGCTTTCTTT	CAWSVGGARTEAFF
TRBV9	-	TRBJ2-1	once	TGTGCCAGCAGCGTAGCGGGCGGAAGGGGCAATGAGCAGTTCTTC	CASSVAGGRGNEQFF
TRBV7-2	TRBD2	TRBJ2-3	few	TGTGCCAGCAGCCCCATTTTGATAGCGGGAACAGATACGCAGTATTTT	CASSPILIAGTDTQYF
TRBV6-5	TRBD2	TRBJ2-2	-	TGTGCCAGCATCCACTCGGGGGGAGGCACCGGGGAGCTGTTTTTT	CASIHSGGGTGELFF
TRBV27	-	TRBJ2-3	few	TGTGCCAGCAGTTTGGTTAAGTCAGATACGCAGTATTTT	CASSLVKSDTQYF
TRBV5-6	-	TRBJ2-3	few	TGTGCCAGCAGCTTGCGGAGCCTAGATACGCAGTATTTT	CASSLRSLDTQYF
TRBV7-9	-	TRBJ2-4	-	TGTGCCAGCAGCGTATTACTGGGGGCAGAGCAGTACTTC	CASSVLLGAEQYF
TRBV7-2	-	TRBJ2-7	-	TGTGCCAGCAGCTCCCTAACAGGACCCTTCTACGAGCAGTACTTC	CASSSLTGPFYEQYF
TRBV5-6	-	TRBJ2-1	-	TGTGCCAGCAGCTTTAGGCCTGACGGTTACAATGAGCAGTTCTTC	CASSFRPDGYNEQFF
TRBV4-3	-	TRBJ1-1	-	TGCGCCAGCAGCCAAGTTTTCCGGGTGGACACTGAAGCTTTCTTT	CASSQVFRVDTEAFF
TRBV20-1	TRBD2	TRBJ2-1	-	TGCAGTGCCCCTGCGGGTAGCGGGGACAACAATGAGCAGTTCTTC	CSAPAGSGDNNEQFF
TRBV7-6	-	TRBJ2-1	-	TGTGCCAGCAGCTTAGCCAGGGGAAGATTCTACAATGAGCAGTTCTTC	CASSLARGRFYNEQFF
TRBV7-2	TRBD1	TRBJ2-7	few	TGTGCCAGCAGCTTAGCAAGTGCAGGGGGCTACGAGCAGTACTTC	CASSLASAGGYEQYF
TRBV20-1	TRBD2	TRBJ2-5	few	TGCAGTGCTGCACTAGCGGGGGGGCCAGAGACCCAGTACTTC	CSAALAGGPETQYF
TRBV7-6	-	TRBJ2-7	-	TGTGCCAGCAGCTTAGGGCAGTCCCTTGGCTACGAGCAGTACTTC	CASSLGQSLGYEQYF
TRBV12-3/TRBV12-4	-	TRBJ2-1	-	TGTGCCAGCAGTCCCGGGACTTCCGTCCACAATGAGCAGTTCTTC	CASSPGTSVHNEQFF
TRBV12-3/TRBV12-4	-	TRBJ2-5	-	TGTGCCAGCAGTTCCCCCAGGGTGGGCGTGCAGTACTTC	CASSSPRVGVQYF
TRBV14	-	TRBJ1-2	-	TGTGCCAGCAGCCCCCTAGGCCCGGGAGGCTACACCTTC	CASSPLGPGGYTF
TRBV12-3/TRBV12-4	-	TRBJ2-3	few	TGTGCCAGCAGTTATAGACTCTCCTCTCGGACAGATACGCAGTATTTT	CASSYRLSSRTDTQYF
TRBV25-1	-	TRBJ2-1	few	TGTGCCAGCAGTGAAATAAGAGCTGTGGATGAGCAGTTCTTC	CASSEIRAVDEQFF
TRBV10-3	-	TRBJ2-7	-	TGTGCCATCAGTGAGTCTGTGGGATCCGCTTCCGGCGAGCAGTACTTC	CAISESVGSASGEQYF
TRBV12-3/TRBV12-4	TRBD1	TRBJ1-1	few	TGTGCCAGCAGTTACCAACAGGGGGCTGAAGCTTTCTTT	CASSYQQGAEAFF
TRBV6-5	TRBD1	TRBJ2-1	-	TGTGCCAGCAGTTACGGGGACAGGTACAATGAGCAGTTCTTC	CASSYGDRYNEQFF
TRBV6-6	TRBD2	TRBJ2-7	-	TGTGCCAGCAGTTCGGCCGGGAGGCAAAACTACGAGCAGTACTTC	CASSSAGRQNYEQYF
TRBV10-3	-	TRBJ2-1	-	TGTGCCACCCTTGGGTCGCAGTTCTTC	CATLGSQFF